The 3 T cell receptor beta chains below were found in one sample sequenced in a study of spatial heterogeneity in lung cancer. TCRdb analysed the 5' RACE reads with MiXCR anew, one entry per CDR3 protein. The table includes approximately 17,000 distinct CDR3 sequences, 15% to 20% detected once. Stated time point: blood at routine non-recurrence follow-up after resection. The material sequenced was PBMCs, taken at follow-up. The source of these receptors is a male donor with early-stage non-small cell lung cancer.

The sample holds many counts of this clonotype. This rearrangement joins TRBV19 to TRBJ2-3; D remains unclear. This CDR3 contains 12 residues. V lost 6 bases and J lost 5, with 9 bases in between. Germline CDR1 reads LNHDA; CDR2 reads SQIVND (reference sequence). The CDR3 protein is CASRTGEDTQYF. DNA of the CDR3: TGTGCCAGTAGGACTGGCGAAGATACGCAGTATTTT.

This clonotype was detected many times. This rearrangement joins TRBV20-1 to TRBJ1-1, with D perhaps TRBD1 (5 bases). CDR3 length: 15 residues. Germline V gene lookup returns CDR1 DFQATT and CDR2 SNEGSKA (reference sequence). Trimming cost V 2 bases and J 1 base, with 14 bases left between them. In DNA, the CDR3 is TGCAGTGCTAGACCTCCAGACAGTTCGAACACTGAAGCTTTCTTT. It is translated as CSARPPDSSNTEAFF.

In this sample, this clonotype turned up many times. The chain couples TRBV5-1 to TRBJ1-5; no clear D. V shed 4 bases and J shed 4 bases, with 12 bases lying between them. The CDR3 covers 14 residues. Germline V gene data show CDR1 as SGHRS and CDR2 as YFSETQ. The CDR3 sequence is CASSTGEGNQPQHF. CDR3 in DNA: TGCGCCAGCAGCACCGGGGAGGGAAATCAGCCCCAGCATTTT.